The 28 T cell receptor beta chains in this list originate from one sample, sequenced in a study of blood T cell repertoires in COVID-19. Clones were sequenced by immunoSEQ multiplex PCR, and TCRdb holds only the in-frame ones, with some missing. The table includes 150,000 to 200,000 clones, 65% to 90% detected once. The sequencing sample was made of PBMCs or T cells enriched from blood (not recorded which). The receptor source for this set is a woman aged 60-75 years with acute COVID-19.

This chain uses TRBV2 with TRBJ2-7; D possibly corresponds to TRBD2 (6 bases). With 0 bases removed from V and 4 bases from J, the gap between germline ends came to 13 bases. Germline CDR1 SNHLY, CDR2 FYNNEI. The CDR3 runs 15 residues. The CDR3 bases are TGTGCCAGCAGTGAAGCGCGGGGCAGGGAGTACGAGCAGTACTTC. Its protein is CASSEARGREYEQYF.

CDR3 coding DNA: TGCGCCAGCAGTGAAGACAGGGAAGGTCAGCCCCAGCATTTT. Its protein is CASSEDREGQPQHF. This sequence joins TRBV10-1 and TRBJ1-5, with 7 bases that match TRBD1. J lost 6 bases, V lost 3 bases, and 5 bases had no gene match. Germline V CDR1 and CDR2: WNHNN, SYGVQD (reference sequence). There are 14 residues in the CDR3.

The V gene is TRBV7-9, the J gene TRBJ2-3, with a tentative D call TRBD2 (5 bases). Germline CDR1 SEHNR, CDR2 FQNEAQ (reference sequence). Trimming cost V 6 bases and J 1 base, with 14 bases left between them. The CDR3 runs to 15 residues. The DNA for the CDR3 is TGTGCCAGCAGTACCGGAGGTGATCGCACAGATACGCAGTATTTT. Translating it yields CASSTGGDRTDTQYF.

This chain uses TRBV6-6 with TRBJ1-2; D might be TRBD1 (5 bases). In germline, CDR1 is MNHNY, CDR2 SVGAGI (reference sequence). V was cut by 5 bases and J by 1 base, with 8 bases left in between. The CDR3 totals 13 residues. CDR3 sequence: CASSPDSNYGYTF. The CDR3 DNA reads TGTGCCAGCAGTCCCGACAGTAACTATGGCTACACCTTC.

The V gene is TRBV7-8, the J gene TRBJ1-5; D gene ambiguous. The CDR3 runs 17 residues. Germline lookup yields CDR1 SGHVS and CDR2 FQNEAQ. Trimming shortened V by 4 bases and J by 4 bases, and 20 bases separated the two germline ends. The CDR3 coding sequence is TGTGCCAGCAGCTCAGGTCGGGAGGGCGTAAAAAATCAGCCCCAGCATTTT. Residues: CASSSGREGVKNQPQHF. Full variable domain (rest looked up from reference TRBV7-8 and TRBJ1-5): GAGVSQSPRYKVAKRGQDVALRCDPISGHVSLFWYQQALGQGPEFLTYFQNEAQLDKSGLPSDRFFAERPEGSVSTLKIQRTQQEDSAVYLCASSSGREGVKNQPQHFGDGTRLSIL.

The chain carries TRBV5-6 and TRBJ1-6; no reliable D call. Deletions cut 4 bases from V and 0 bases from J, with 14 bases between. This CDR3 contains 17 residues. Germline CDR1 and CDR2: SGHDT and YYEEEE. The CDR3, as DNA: TGTGCCAGCAGCCTAACTAGATTGAGCTCCTATAATTCACCCCTCCACTTT. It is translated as CASSLTRLSSYNSPLHF.

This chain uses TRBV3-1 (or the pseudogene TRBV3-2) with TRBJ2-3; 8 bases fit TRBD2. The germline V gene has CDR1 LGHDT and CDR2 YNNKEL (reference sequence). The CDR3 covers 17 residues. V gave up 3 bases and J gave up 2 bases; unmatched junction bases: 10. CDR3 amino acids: CASSQARPGGATDTQYF. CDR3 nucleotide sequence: TGTGCCAGCAGCCAGGCTCGACCGGGGGGGGCCACAGATACGCAGTATTTT.

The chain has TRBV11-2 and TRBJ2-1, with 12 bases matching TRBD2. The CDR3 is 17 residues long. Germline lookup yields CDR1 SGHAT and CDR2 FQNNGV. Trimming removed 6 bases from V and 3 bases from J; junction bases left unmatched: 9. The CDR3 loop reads CASSNDRTSGVYNEQFF. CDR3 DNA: TGTGCCAGCAGTAATGACAGGACTAGCGGGGTCTACAATGAGCAGTTCTTC.

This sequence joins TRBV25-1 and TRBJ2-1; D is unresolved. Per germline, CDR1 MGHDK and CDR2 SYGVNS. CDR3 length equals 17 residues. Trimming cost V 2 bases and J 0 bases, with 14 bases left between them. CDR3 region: CASSEHQTLSSYNEQFF. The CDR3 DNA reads TGTGCCAGCAGTGAACACCAAACGCTGAGCTCCTACAATGAGCAGTTCTTC.

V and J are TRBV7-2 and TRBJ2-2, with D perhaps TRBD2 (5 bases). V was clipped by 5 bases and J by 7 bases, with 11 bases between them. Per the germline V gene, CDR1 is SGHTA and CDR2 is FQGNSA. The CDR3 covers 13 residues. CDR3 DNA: TGTGCCAGCAGCCTAGACTACTTCGGGGAGCTGTTTTTT. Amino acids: CASSLDYFGELFF.

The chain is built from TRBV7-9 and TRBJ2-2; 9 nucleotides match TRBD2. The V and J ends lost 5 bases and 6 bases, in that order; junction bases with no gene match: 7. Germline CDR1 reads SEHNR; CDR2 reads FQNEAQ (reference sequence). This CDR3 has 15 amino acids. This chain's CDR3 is CASSPRGGIAGELFF. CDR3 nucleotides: TGTGCCAGCAGCCCGCGGGGGGGGATCGCCGGGGAGCTGTTTTTT.

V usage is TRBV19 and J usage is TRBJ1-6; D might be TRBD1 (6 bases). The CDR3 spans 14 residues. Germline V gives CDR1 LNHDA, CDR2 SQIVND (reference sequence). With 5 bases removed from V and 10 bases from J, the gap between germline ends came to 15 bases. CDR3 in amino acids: CASSSGQERSPLHF. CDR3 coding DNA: TGTGCCAGTAGTTCGGGACAAGAAAGATCACCCCTCCACTTT.

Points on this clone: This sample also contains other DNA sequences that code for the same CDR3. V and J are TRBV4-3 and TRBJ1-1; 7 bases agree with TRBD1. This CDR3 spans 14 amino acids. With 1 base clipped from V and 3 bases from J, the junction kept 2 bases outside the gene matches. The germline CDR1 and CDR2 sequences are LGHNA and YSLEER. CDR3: CASSQVDRDTEAFF. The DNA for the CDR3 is TGCGCCAGCAGCCAAGTTGACAGGGACACTGAAGCTTTCTTT.

The CDR3 protein is CASSRQRGGSYNEQFF. The DNA for the CDR3 is TGTGCCAGCAGCCGCCAGCGGGGCGGGTCCTACAATGAGCAGTTCTTC. The V call is TRBV3-1 (or the pseudogene TRBV3-2), the J call TRBJ2-1; 7 positions agree with TRBD2. The CDR3 runs to 16 residues. V shed 4 bases, J shed 1 base, and the junction held 7 bases outside the gene matches. CDR1 LGHDT and CDR2 YNNKEL come from the germline V gene (reference sequence).

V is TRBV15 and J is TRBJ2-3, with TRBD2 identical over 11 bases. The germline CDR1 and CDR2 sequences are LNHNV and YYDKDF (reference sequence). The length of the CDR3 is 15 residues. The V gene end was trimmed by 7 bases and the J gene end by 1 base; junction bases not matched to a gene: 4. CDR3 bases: TGTGCCACCAATAGCGGGGGGGCTCGCACAGATACGCAGTATTTT. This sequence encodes CATNSGGARTDTQYF. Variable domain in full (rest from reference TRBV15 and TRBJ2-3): DAMVIQNPRYQVTQFGKPVTLSCSQTLNHNVMYWYQQKSSQAPKLLFHYYDKDFNNEADTPDNFQSRRPNTSFCFLDIRSPGLGDTAMYLCATNSGGARTDTQYFGPGTRLTVL.

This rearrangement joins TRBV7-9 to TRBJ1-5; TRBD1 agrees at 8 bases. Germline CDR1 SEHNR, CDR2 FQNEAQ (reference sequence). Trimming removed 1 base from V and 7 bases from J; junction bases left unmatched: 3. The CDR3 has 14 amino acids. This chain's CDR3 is CASSLDRGRQPQHF. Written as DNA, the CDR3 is TGTGCCAGCAGCTTAGACAGGGGGAGGCAGCCCCAGCATTTT.

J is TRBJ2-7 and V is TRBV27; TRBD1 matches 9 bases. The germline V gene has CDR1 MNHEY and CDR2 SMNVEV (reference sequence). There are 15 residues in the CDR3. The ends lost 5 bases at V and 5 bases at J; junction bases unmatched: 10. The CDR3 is CASSPDRDRANEQYF. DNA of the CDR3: TGTGCCAGCAGTCCGGACCGGGACAGGGCAAACGAGCAGTACTTC.

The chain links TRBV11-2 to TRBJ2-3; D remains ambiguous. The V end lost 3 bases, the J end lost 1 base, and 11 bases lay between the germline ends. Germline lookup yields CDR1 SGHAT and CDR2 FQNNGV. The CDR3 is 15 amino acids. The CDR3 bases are TGTGCCAGCAGCTTTCCCCCGTCGGGCACAGATACGCAGTATTTT. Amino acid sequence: CASSFPPSGTDTQYF.

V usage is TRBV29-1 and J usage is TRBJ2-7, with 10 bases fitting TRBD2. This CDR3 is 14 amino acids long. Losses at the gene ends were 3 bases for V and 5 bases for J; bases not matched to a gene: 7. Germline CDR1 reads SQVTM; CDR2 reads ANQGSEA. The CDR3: CSVDGLAGVDEQYF. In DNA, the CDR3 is TGCAGCGTTGATGGGCTAGCGGGAGTCGACGAGCAGTACTTC.

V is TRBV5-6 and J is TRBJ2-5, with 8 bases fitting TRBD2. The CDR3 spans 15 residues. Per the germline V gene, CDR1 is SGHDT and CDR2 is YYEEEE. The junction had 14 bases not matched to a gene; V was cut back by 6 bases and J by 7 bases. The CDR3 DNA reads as TGTGCCAGCAACCTAGGGACTAGGCCAGAAGGGACCCAGTACTTC. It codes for CASNLGTRPEGTQYF.

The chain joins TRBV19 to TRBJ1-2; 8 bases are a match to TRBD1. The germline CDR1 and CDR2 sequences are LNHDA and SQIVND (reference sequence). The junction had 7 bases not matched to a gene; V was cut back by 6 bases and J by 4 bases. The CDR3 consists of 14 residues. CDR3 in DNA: TGTGCCAGTAGCCCGACAGGGGAGGGCTATGGCTACACCTTC. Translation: CASSPTGEGYGYTF.

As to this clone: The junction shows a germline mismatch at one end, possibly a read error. Written as DNA, the CDR3 is TGCGCCAGCAGCCCCAGACAGGGTGGAGACACCATATATTTT. Translation gives CASSPRQGGDTIYF. The chain couples TRBV4-3 to TRBJ1-3; 7 nucleotides line up with TRBD1. The germline V gene encodes CDR1 LGHNA and CDR2 YSLEER. The CDR3 spans 14 residues.

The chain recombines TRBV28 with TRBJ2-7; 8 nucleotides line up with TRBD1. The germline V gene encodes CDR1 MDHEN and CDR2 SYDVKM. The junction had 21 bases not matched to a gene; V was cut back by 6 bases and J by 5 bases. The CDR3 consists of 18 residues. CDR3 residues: CASRRGGQGAKWWDEQYV. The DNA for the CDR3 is TGTGCCAGCAGGCGGGGAGGACAGGGCGCAAAATGGTGGGACGAGCAGTACGTC.

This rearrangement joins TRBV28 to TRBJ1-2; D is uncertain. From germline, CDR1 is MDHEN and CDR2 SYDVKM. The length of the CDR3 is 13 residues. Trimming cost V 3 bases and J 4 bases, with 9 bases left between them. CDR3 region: CASSLEGSYGYTF. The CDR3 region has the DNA TGTGCCAGCAGTTTGGAGGGAAGCTATGGCTACACCTTC.

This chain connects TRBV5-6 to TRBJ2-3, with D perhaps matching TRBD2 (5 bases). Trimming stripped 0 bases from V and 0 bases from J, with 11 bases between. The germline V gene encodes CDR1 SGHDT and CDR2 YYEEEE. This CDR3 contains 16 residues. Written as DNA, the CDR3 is TGTGCCAGCAGCTTGGGACTATCAGCTAGCACAGATACGCAGTATTTT. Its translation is CASSLGLSASTDTQYF.

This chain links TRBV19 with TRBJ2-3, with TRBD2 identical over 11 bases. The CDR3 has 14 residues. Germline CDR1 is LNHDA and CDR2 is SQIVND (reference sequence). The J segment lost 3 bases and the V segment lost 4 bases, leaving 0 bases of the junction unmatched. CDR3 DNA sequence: TGTGCCAGTAGTACTAGCGGGGGGACAGATACGCAGTATTTT. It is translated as CASSTSGGTDTQYF.

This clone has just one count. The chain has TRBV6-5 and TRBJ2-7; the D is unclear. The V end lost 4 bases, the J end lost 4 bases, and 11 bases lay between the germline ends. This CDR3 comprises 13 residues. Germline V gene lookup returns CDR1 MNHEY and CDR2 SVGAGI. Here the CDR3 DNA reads TGTGCCAGCAGTTTCCACGACGGGTACGAGCAGTACTTC. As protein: CASSFHDGYEQYF.

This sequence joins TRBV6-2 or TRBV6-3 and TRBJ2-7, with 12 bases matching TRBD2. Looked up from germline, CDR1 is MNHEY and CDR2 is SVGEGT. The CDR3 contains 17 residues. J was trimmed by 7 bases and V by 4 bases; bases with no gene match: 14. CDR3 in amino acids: CASSSVSSGLAGKEQYF. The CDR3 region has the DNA TGTGCCAGCAGTTCCGTCTCGAGCGGACTAGCGGGAAAGGAGCAGTACTTC.